One and the same sample provided the 2 T cell receptor beta chains below, sequenced in a study of T cell repertoires in cytomegalovirus infection. From the reads, TCRdb called clonotypes with MiXCR, one entry per CDR3 protein. The sample contains around 170,000 distinct CDR3 sequences, roughly 18% of which appear only once. Sequenced: CD8+ T cells from PBMCs. Receptors originate from a human donor in good health (CMV status not recorded). Some clones in this sample may be carry-over from other donors' samples.

The CDR3 loop is CASSTSRTGGEKLFF. The CDR3 coding sequence is TGTGCCAGCAGCACGTCGAGGACAGGGGGTGAAAAACTGTTTTTT. The genes are TRBV7-9 and TRBJ1-4; TRBD1 agrees at 10 bases. With V trimmed by 5 bases and J by 7 bases, 7 bases remained unmatched. Germline lookup yields CDR1 SEHNR and CDR2 FQNEAQ (reference sequence). CDR3 size: 15 residues.

This clonotype was seen a few times. The V call is TRBV7-3, the J call TRBJ2-6; 7 bases fit TRBD1. CDR3 length: 16 residues. V lost 5 bases to trimming and J lost 4 bases; unmatched junction nucleotides: 8. Germline V CDR1 and CDR2: SGHTA, FQGTGA. The CDR3 reads CASSTSTGTGANVLTF. The CDR3 nucleotides are TGTGCCAGCAGCACGTCGACAGGGACCGGGGCCAACGTCCTGACTTTC. The variable domain in full, with the rest retrieved from reference TRBV7-3 and TRBJ2-6, is GAGVSQTPSNKVTEKGKYVELRCDPISGHTALYWYRQSLGQGPEFLIYFQGTGAADDSGLPNDRFFAVRPEGSVSTLKIQRTERGDSAVYLCASSTSTGTGANVLTFGAGSRLTVL.